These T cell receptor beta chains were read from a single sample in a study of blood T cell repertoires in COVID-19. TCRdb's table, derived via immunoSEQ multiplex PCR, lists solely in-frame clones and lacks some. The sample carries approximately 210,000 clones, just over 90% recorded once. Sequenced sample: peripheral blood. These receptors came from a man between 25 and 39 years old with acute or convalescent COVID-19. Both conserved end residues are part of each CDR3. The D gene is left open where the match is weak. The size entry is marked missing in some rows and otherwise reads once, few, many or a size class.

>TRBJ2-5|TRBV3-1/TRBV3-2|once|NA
CASSHRQYQETQYF
TGTGCCAGCAGCCACCGCCAGTACCAAGAGACCCAGTACTTC
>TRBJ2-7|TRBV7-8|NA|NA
CASSFVGVPNEQYF
TGTGCCAGCAGCTTTGTGGGAGTCCCCAACGAGCAGTACTTC
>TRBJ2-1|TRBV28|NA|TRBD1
CASRRSDRGIAGYNEQFF
TGTGCCAGCAGACGCTCAGACAGGGGAATCGCGGGATACAATGAGCAGTTCTTC
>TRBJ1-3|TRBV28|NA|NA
CASSPSYYREGNTIYF
TGTGCCAGCAGTCCATCTTACTACAGGGAAGGAAACACCATATATTTT
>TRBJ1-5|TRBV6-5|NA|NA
CASSSLGGVDQPQHF
TGTGCCAGCAGTTCCCTTGGGGGGGTGGATCAGCCCCAGCATTTT
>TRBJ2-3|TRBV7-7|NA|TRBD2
CASSPRGGRTDTQYF
TGTGCTAGCAGCCCGCGGGGGGGGCGCACAGATACGCAGTATTTT
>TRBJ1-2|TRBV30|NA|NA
CAWSTPYGYTF
TGTGCCTGGAGTACTCCCTATGGCTACACCTTC
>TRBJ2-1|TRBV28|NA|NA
CASSSSGTYHHEQFF
TGTGCCAGCAGTTCCTCCGGGACTTATCACCATGAGCAGTTCTTC
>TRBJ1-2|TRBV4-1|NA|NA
CASSPSQGENYGYTF
TGCGCCAGCAGCCCATCACAGGGTGAGAACTATGGCTACACCTTC
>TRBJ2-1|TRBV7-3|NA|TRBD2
CASSLDSGRNPNEQFF
TGTGCCAGCAGCTTAGATAGCGGGAGGAATCCCAATGAGCAGTTCTTC
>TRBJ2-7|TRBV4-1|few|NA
CASSQGGREQYF
TGCGCCAGCAGCCAGGGGGGTCGGGAGCAGTACTTC
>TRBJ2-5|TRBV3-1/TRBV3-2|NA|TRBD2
CASSRGTSGEETQYF
TGTGCCAGCAGCCGAGGGACTAGCGGGGAAGAGACCCAGTACTTC
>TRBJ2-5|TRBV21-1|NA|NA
CASSTRLATRETQYF
TGTGCCAGCAGCACCCGACTAGCTACCCGGGAGACCCAGTACTTC
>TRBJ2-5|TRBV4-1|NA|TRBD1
CASSQERLRGRETQYF
TGCGCCAGCAGCCAAGAAAGGCTAAGGGGGCGAGAGACCCAGTACTTC
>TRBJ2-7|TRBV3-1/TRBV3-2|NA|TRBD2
CASSQVGLAGPEQYF
TGTGCCAGCAGCCAAGTGGGACTAGCGGGCCCCGAGCAGTACTTC
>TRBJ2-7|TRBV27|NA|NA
CASTPGWGRVSEQYF
TGTGCCAGCACCCCCGGATGGGGCAGGGTAAGCGAGCAGTACTTC
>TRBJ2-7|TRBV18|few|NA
CASSPYSNSPYEQYF
TGTGCCAGCTCACCATACAGCAATTCTCCCTACGAGCAGTACTTC
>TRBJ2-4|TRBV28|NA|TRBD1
CASNSRQGRAKNIQYF
TGTGCCAGCAACTCAAGACAGGGGCGAGCCAAAAACATTCAGTACTTC
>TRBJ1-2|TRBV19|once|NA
CASSMSGSSYGYTF
TGTGCCAGTAGTATGTCTGGGAGTAGCTATGGCTACACCTTC
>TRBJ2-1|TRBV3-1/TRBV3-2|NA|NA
CASSPAGLTYNEQFF
TGTGCCAGCAGCCCAGCAGGACTTACTTACAATGAGCAGTTCTTC
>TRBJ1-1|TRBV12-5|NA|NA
CASGSPPDTEAFF
TGTGCTAGTGGTTCCCCTCCGGACACTGAAGCTTTCTTT
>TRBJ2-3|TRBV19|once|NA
CASNERRESTDTQYF
TGTGCCAGTAATGAAAGGAGGGAGTCCACAGATACGCAGTATTTT
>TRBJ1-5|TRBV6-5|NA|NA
CASSTGRSNQPQHF
TGTGCCAGCAGCACGGGGAGGAGCAATCAGCCCCAGCATTTT
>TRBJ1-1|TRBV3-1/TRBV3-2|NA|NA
CASSQQGRYTEAFF
TGTGCCAGCAGCCAACAGGGTCGGTACACTGAAGCTTTCTTT
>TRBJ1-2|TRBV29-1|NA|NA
CSVEGRDMGGYTF
TGCAGCGTTGAGGGCCGGGACATGGGGGGCTACACCTTC
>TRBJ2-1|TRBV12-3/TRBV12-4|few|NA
CASSLYNEQFF
TGTGCCAGCAGTCTGTACAATGAGCAGTTCTTC
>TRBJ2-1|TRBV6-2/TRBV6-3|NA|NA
CASSYSSQRPEQFF
TGTGCCAGCAGTTACTCGTCCCAGCGGCCCGAGCAGTTCTTC
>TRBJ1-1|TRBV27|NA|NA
CASNLSLAFF
TGTGCCAGCAATCTTAGTTTGGCTTTCTTT